One and the same sample provided the 24 T cell receptor beta chains below, sequenced in a study of shared clonotypes between healthy human individuals. Assay: immunoSEQ multiplex PCR; the TCRdb copy retains only in-frame clones and omits some. Of around 340,000 clones listed, about 73% are singletons. The sequencing input was memory CD4+ T cells sorted from blood. Subset denoted: CD45RA-negative fraction. Receptor source: a man aged 25 to 40 in good health.

The chain recombines TRBV5-6 with TRBJ2-7, with D maybe TRBD1 (7 bases). Germline CDR1 SGHDT, CDR2 YYEEEE. V shed 3 bases and J shed 2 bases, with 12 bases lying between them. The CDR3 consists of 14 residues. The CDR3 DNA is TGTGCCAGCAGCTCTGCGGGACAGACCTACGAGCAGTACTTC. As protein: CASSSAGQTYEQYF.

The V and J genes are TRBV7-6 and TRBJ2-3, with TRBD2 identical over 11 bases. The length of the CDR3 is 18 residues. CDR1 SGHVS and CDR2 FNYEAQ come from the germline V gene. V trimming: 1 base; J trimming: 1 base; junction bases outside the gene matches: 7. The CDR3 DNA reads TGTGCCAGCAGCTTAGTTCCGGTACTAGCGGGAGGCACAGATACGCAGTATTTT. The encoded protein is CASSLVPVLAGGTDTQYF.

V is TRBV5-6 and J is TRBJ2-7; tentatively, D is TRBD2 (5 bases). The CDR3 consists of 14 residues. Trimming pared 0 bases from V and 4 bases from J, leaving 11 bases between. The germline V gene has CDR1 SGHDT and CDR2 YYEEEE. CDR3 sequence (DNA): TGTGCCAGCAGCTTGGGGGGAGACGGGTACGAGCAGTACTTC. This gives the protein CASSLGGDGYEQYF.

This chain joins TRBV7-2 and TRBJ2-7; D is perhaps TRBD2 (6 bases). This CDR3 has 14 residues. Germline loops: CDR1 SGHTA, CDR2 FQGNSA. Trimming cost V 3 bases and J 7 bases, with 16 bases left between them. CDR3 coding DNA: TGTGCCAGCAGCTTGCGTTGGGGGGAAGATGAGCAGTACTTC. Its translation: CASSLRWGEDEQYF.

This chain joins TRBV15 and TRBJ2-7, with D unresolved. CDR3 size: 13 residues. V gave up 5 bases and J gave up 7 bases, with 15 bases separating them. Germline V lookup: CDR1 LNHNV, CDR2 YYDKDF (reference sequence). CDR3 sequence: CATSRASLPEQYF. CDR3 sequence (DNA): TGTGCCACCAGCCGAGCTTCCCTCCCAGAGCAGTACTTC.

The chain combines TRBV15 with TRBJ2-7; D ambiguous. The CDR3 loop spans 13 amino acids. Trimming left V 0 bases short and J 3 bases short, with 6 bases between. Germline V gives CDR1 LNHNV, CDR2 YYDKDF (reference sequence). This CDR3 reads CATSRDSVYEQYF. CDR3 DNA sequence: TGTGCCACCAGCAGAGATTCCGTCTACGAGCAGTACTTC. The whole variable domain, remainder taken from reference TRBV15 and TRBJ2-7, is DAMVIQNPRYQVTQFGKPVTLSCSQTLNHNVMYWYQQKSSQAPKLLFHYYDKDFNNEADTPDNFQSRRPNTSFCFLDIRSPGLGDTAMYLCATSRDSVYEQYFGPGTRLTVT.

The chain has TRBV2 and TRBJ2-1; 7 bases match TRBD1. The V segment lost 1 base and the J segment 7 bases; nucleotides outside the gene matches: 7. This CDR3 spans 15 amino acids. CDR1 is SNHLY, CDR2 FYNNEI, per germline. The CDR3 sequence is CASSEVRLGQNEQFF. The CDR3, as DNA: TGTGCCAGCAGTGAAGTCCGCCTGGGACAGAATGAGCAGTTCTTC.

J is TRBJ1-1 and V is TRBV4-3; a possible D gene is TRBD1 (6 bases). This CDR3 is 13 amino acids long. V lost 1 base and J lost 7, with 10 bases in between. Germline V gene data show CDR1 as LGHNA and CDR2 as YSLEER. For the CDR3, the DNA is TGCGCCAGCAGCCAAGCCTGGGGGCTTGAAGCTTTCTTT. This codes for CASSQAWGLEAFF.

This chain uses TRBV7-2 with TRBJ2-3; D may be TRBD2 (6 bases). The ends were cut back, 5 bases at V and 6 bases at J, with 15 bases in the middle. This CDR3 is built from 14 residues. Germline CDR1 SGHTA, CDR2 FQGNSA. The DNA for the CDR3 is TGTGCCAGCAGCCCCCTCCGGGCGGGGGATACGCAGTATTTT. Its translation is CASSPLRAGDTQYF.

J is TRBJ2-3 and V is TRBV7-2; maybe TRBD1 (5 bases). The V end lost 1 base, the J end lost 3 bases, and 11 bases lay between the germline ends. The CDR3 consists of 15 residues. CDR1 and CDR2 from the germline V gene are SGHTA and FQGNSA. CDR3 residues: CASSLEARTTDTQYF. CDR3 nucleotide sequence: TGTGCCAGCAGCTTAGAGGCCAGGACAACAGATACGCAGTATTTT.

The CDR3 nucleotides are TGTGCCAGCAGCCAAGCGGAGAGAGGAACTGAAGCTTTCTTT. Its protein is CASSQAERGTEAFF. The gene calls are TRBV14 and TRBJ1-1; D call uncertain. V was cut by 1 base and J by 5 bases, with 11 bases left in between. This CDR3 has 14 amino acids. Germline assignment: CDR1 SGHDN and CDR2 FVKESK.

The J gene is TRBJ1-1, the V gene TRBV6-5; D unclear. Germline V gene lookup returns CDR1 MNHEY and CDR2 SVGAGI. With 5 bases removed from V and 5 bases from J, the gap between germline ends came to 15 bases. This CDR3 spans 14 amino acids. The CDR3 region has the DNA TGTGCCAGCAGTCCTACCCTCAGGAGGACTGAAGCTTTCTTT. The encoded protein is CASSPTLRRTEAFF.

The rearrangement joins TRBV21-1 to TRBJ2-5; the table's D call of TRBD1 was not tested on the DNA. TRBV21-1 is a pseudogene. The CDR3 has 18 residues. The CDR3 DNA follows: TGTGCCAGCAGCAAAATAAGCACCGACAGGGCCCTACAAGAGACCCAGTACTTC. This gives the protein CASSKISTDRALQETQYF.

The gene calls are TRBV7-3 and TRBJ2-2; 10 positions agree with TRBD1. Looked up from germline, CDR1 is SGHTA and CDR2 is FQGTGA. The CDR3 is made up of 16 amino acids. Trimming took 3 bases from V and 5 from J; bases not matched to a gene: 6. Here the CDR3 reads CASSFDRGLGTGELFF. The CDR3 nucleotides read TGTGCCAGCAGCTTCGACAGGGGGCTGGGTACCGGGGAGCTGTTTTTT.

Written as DNA, the CDR3 is TGTGCCAGCTCAGCGTCTCAGGGGAGCACCGGGGAGCTGTTTTTT. Its translation is CASSASQGSTGELFF. The chain recombines TRBV18 with TRBJ2-2, with D tentatively TRBD1 (6 bases). The CDR3 is made up of 15 amino acids. V lost 5 bases to trimming and J lost 4 bases, with 14 bases between them. CDR1 is KGHSH, CDR2 LQKENI, per germline.

The chain uses TRBV18 and TRBJ2-5; D remains unclear. This CDR3 comprises 16 residues. Germline-derived CDR1 and CDR2 are KGHSH and LQKENI. V lost 6 bases and J 5 bases, leaving 22 bases between the germline ends. This CDR3 reads CASSPDVLEWLETQYF. The CDR3 DNA reads TGTGCCAGCTCTCCAGATGTGTTGGAGTGGTTGGAGACCCAGTACTTC.

This clone showed up just a few times. The V and J genes are TRBV5-5 and TRBJ1-5; 8 bases line up with TRBD1. This CDR3 has 18 residues. Germline V gene data show CDR1 as SGHKS and CDR2 as YYEKEE (reference sequence). V trimming: 1 base; J trimming: 7 bases; junction bases outside the gene matches: 16. CDR3 DNA: TGTGCCAGCAGCTTGAGAGGGGATTTGGCAGGGGGCAGACAGCCCCAGCATTTT. Amino acid sequence: CASSLRGDLAGGRQPQHF.

The genes are TRBV9 and TRBJ2-2; 8 nucleotides match TRBD2. With V trimmed by 0 bases and J by 7 bases, 5 bases remained unmatched. Per the germline V gene, CDR1 is SGDLS and CDR2 is YYNGEE. The CDR3 is 15 residues long. In DNA form, the CDR3 reads TGTGCCAGCAGCGTAGGCGGGACTAGGGGCGGGGAGCTGTTTTTT. Its translation: CASSVGGTRGGELFF.

This clone was recorded a few times. The chain uses TRBV6-5 and TRBJ2-3; no definite D call. From germline, CDR1 is MNHEY and CDR2 SVGAGI. V dropped 6 bases and J dropped 1 base, with 8 bases sitting between them. This CDR3 spans 13 amino acids. The CDR3 coding sequence is TGTGCCAGCAGCGCCTCGGGCACAGATACGCAGTATTTT. This encodes CASSASGTDTQYF.

The chain combines TRBV9 with TRBJ1-2, with D maybe TRBD1 (5 bases). CDR3 length equals 14 residues. V was shortened by 6 bases and J by 2 bases, with 14 bases between the two germline ends. Germline CDR1 SGDLS, CDR2 YYNGEE. The DNA for the CDR3 is TGTGCCAGCAATTCACCAGGGTCCAACTATGGCTACACCTTC. Its translation: CASNSPGSNYGYTF.

The V call is TRBV27, the J call TRBJ2-3; 7 bases are shared with TRBD1. This CDR3 region has 13 residues. V lost 10 bases, J lost 2 bases, and 6 bases stayed unmatched. Germline CDR1 and CDR2: MNHEY and SMNVEV (reference sequence). This CDR3 is CAIRDRNTDTQYF. For the CDR3, the DNA is TGTGCCATTCGGGACAGAAACACAGATACGCAGTATTTT.

This clone was observed many times. The gene calls are TRBV4-1 and TRBJ2-3; no reliable D call. This CDR3 is built from 15 residues. Germline CDR1 MGHRA, CDR2 YSYEKL. V was shortened by 1 base and J by 3 bases, with 11 bases between the two germline ends. The CDR3 coding sequence is TGCGCCAGCAGCCAAGTCTTTGGCGGTACAGATACGCAGTATTTT. Translation gives CASSQVFGGTDTQYF.

This sequence joins TRBV11-1 and TRBJ2-5; unclear D gene. The V gene's germline CDR1 is SGHAT and CDR2 FQDESV (reference sequence). Trimming removed 5 bases from V and 0 bases from J, with 16 bases in between. CDR3 length equals 16 residues. The CDR3 sequence: CASSGRQQLYQETQYF. CDR3 in DNA: TGTGCCAGCAGCGGACGGCAACAGCTGTACCAAGAGACCCAGTACTTC. Based on the CDR3 plus reference TRBV11-1 and TRBJ2-5, the full variable domain is EAEVAQSPRYKITEKSQAVAFWCDPISGHATLYWYRQILGQGPELLVQFQDESVVDDSQLPKDRFSAERLKGVDSTLKIQPAELGDSAMYLCASSGRQQLYQETQYFGPGTRLLVL.

This sequence joins TRBV6-5 and TRBJ2-5, with TRBD1 matching 8 bases. This CDR3 is 13 amino acids long. The J segment lost 6 bases and the V segment lost 6 bases, leaving 6 bases of the junction unmatched. Per germline, CDR1 MNHEY and CDR2 SVGAGI. This chain's CDR3 is CASRAGGAKTQYF. The CDR3 DNA is TGTGCCAGCAGGGCAGGGGGCGCGAAGACCCAGTACTTC.